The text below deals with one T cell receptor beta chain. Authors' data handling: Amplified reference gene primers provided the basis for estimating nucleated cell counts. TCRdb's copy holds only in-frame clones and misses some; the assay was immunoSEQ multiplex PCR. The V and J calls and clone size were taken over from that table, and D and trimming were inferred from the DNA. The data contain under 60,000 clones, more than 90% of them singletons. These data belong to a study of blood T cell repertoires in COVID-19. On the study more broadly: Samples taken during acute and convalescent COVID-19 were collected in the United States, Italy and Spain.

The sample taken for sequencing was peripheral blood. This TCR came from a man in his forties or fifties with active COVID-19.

In DNA, the CDR3 is TGTGCCAGCAGTGAATTGTCTTCGACCGGGGAGCTGTTTTTT. It codes for CASSELSSTGELFF. This chain connects TRBV25-1 to TRBJ2-2; D remains ambiguous. This CDR3 spans 14 amino acids. Looked up from germline, CDR1 is MGHDK and CDR2 is SYGVNS. V was cut by 1 base and J by 5 bases, with 8 bases left in between.